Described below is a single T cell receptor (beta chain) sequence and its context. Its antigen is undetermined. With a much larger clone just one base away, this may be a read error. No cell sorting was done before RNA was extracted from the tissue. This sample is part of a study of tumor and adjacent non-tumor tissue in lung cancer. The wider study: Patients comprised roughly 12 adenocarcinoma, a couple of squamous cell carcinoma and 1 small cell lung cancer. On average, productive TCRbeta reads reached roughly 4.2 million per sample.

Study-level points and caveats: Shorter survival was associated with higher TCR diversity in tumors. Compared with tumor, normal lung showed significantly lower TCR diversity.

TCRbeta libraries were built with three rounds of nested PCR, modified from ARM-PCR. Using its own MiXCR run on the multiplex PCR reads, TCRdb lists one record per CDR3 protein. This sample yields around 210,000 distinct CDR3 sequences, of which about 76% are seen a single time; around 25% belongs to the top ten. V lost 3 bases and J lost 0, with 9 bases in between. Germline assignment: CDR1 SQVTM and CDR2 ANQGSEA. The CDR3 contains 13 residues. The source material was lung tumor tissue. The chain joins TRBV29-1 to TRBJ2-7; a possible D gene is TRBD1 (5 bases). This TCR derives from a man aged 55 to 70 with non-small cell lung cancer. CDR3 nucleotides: TGCAGCGTTGAGGCAAGGGGCTCCTACGAGCAGTACTTC. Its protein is CSVEARGSYEQYF.